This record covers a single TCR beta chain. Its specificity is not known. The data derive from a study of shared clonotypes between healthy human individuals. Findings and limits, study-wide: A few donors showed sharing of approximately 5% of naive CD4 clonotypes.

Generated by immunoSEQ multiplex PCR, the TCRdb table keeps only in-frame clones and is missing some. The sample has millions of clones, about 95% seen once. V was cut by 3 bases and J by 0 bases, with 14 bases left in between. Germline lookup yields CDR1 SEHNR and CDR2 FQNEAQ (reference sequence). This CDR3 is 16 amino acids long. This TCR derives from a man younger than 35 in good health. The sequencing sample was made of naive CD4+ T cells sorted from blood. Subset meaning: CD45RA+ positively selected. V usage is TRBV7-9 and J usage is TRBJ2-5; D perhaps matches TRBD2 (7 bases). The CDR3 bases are TGTGCCAGCAGCTTCCCCCGGGGGGCGTACCAAGAGACCCAGTACTTC. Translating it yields CASSFPRGAYQETQYF.